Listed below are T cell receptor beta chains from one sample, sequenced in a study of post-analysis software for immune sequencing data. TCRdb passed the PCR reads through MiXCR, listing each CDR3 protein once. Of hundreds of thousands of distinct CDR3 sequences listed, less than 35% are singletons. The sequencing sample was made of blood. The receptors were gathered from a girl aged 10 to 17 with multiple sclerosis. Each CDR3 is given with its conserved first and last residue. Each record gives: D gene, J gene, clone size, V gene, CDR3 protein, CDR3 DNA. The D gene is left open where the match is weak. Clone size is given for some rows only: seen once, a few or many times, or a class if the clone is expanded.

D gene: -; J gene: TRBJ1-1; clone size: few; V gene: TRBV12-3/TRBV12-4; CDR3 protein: CASSLTGHRTEAFF; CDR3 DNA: TGTGCCAGCAGCCTAACAGGGCATCGCACTGAAGCTTTCTTT
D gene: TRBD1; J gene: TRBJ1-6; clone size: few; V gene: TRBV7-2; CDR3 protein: CASSQGQGMIPLHF; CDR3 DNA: TGTGCCAGCAGCCAAGGACAGGGAATGATCCCCCTCCACTTT
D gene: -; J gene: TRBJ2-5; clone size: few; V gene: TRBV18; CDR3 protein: CASSMKALAGGPSETQYF; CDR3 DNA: TGTGCCAGCTCTATGAAGGCCCTAGCCGGGGGGCCTTCCGAGACCCAGTACTTC
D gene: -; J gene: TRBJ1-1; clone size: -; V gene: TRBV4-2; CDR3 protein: CASSQEGLNTEAFF; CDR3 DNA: TGTGCCAGCAGCCAAGAGGGCCTGAACACTGAAGCTTTCTTT
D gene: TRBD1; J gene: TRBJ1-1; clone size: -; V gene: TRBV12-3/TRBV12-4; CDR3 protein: CASTPQGTAEAFF; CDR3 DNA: TGTGCCAGCACCCCACAGGGGACCGCTGAAGCTTTCTTT
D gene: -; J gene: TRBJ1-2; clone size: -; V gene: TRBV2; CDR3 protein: CASKPGGDGYTF; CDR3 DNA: TGTGCCAGCAAGCCGGGAGGGGATGGCTACACCTTC
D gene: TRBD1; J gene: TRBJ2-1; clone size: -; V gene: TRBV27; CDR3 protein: CASSPDREHNEQFF; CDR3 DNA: TGTGCCAGCAGTCCTGACAGGGAACACAATGAGCAGTTCTTC
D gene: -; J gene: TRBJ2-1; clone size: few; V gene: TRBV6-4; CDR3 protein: CASSDGGRYNEQFF; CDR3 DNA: TGTGCCAGCAGTGACGGGGGGAGGTACAATGAGCAGTTCTTC
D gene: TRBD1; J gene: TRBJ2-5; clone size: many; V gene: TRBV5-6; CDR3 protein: CASSLDPDRDGTQYF; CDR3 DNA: TGTGCCAGCAGCCTTGACCCGGACAGGGACGGGACCCAGTACTTC
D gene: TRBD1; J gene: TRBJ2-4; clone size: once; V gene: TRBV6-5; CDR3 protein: CASSYTRTGVGLAKNIQYF; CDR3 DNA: TGTGCCAGCAGTTACACGCGGACAGGGGTGGGCTTAGCCAAAAACATTCAGTACTTC
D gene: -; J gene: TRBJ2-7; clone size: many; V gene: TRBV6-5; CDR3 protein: CASSVPGQRREQYF; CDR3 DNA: TGTGCCAGCAGTGTTCCGGGCCAGAGGCGGGAGCAGTACTTC
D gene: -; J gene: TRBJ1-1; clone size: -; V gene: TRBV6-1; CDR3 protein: CASSEYGGRVAFF; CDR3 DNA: TGTGCCAGCAGTGAATACGGGGGGCGCGTGGCTTTCTTT
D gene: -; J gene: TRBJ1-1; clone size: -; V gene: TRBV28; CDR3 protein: CASSQRTVWNTEAFF; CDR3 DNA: TGTGCCAGCAGCCAACGGACGGTTTGGAACACTGAAGCTTTCTTT
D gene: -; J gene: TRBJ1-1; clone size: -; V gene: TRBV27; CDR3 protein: CASSSWDEATEAFF; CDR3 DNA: TGTGCCAGCAGTTCCTGGGATGAGGCCACTGAAGCTTTCTTT
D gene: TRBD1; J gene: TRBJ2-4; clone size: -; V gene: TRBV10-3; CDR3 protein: CAITHTQQGGRNIQYF; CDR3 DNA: TGTGCCATCACCCACACTCAACAGGGGGGAAGGAACATTCAGTACTTC
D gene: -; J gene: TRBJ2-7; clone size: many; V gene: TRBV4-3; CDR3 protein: CASSQFRDDEQYF; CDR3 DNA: TGCGCCAGCAGCCAGTTCCGAGATGACGAGCAGTACTTC
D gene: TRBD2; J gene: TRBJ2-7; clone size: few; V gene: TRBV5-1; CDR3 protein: CASSAGTSGDEQYF; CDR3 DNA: TGCGCCAGCAGCGCGGGGACTAGCGGGGACGAGCAGTACTTC
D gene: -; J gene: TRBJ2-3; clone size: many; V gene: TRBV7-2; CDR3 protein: CASSLRGTQYF; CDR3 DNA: TGTGCCAGCAGCCTCCGGGGTACGCAGTATTTT
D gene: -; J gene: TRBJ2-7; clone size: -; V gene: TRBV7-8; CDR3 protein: CASSSTDVLYEQYF; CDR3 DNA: TGTGCCAGCAGCTCAACGGACGTACTTTACGAGCAGTACTTC
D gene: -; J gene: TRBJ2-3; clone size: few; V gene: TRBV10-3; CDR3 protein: CAISGRDTQYF; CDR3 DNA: TGTGCCATCAGCGGACGGGATACGCAGTATTTT
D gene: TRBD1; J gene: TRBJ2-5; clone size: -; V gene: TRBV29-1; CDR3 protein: CGVDRVFQETQYF; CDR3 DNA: TGCGGCGTTGACAGGGTCTTCCAAGAGACCCAGTACTTC
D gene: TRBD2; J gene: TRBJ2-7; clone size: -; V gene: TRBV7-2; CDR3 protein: CASSSYGAGGSHEQYF; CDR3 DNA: TGTGCCAGCAGCTCTTATGGTGCGGGGGGGAGCCACGAGCAGTACTTC
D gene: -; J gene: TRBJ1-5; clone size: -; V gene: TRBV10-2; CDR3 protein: CATRSASNQPQHF; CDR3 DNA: TGTGCTACCCGGAGCGCCAGCAATCAGCCCCAGCATTTT
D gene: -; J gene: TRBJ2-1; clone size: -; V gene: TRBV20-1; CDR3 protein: CSARDEPEQFF; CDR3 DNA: TGCAGTGCTAGAGACGAACCAGAGCAGTTCTTC
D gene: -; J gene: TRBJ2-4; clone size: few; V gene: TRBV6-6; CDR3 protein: CASSYFQAKNIQYF; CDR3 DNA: TGTGCCAGCAGTTATTTTCAGGCTAAAAACATTCAGTACTTC
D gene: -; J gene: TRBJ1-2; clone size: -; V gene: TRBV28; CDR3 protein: CASSYNNYGYTF; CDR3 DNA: TGTGCCAGCAGCTATAATAACTATGGCTACACCTTC
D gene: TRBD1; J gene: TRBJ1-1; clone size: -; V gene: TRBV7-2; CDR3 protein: CASSSETGDRVFANTEAFF; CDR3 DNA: TGTGCCAGCAGCTCAGAGACGGGGGACAGGGTCTTTGCGAACACTGAAGCTTTCTTT
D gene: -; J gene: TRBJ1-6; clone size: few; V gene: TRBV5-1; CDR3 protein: CASSAKGDSPLHF; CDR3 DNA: TGCGCCAGCAGCGCGAAAGGAGATTCACCCCTCCACTTT
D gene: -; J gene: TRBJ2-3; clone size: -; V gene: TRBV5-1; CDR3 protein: CARPLSGSGPGPTDTQYF; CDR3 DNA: TGCGCCCGCCCCTTGTCGGGGTCGGGCCCCGGCCCCACAGATACGCAGTATTTT
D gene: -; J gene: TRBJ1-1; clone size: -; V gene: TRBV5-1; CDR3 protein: CASSLDVGNTEAFF; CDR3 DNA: TGCGCCAGCAGCTTGGACGTGGGGAACACTGAAGCTTTCTTT
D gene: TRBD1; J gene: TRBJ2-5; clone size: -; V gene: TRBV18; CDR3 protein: CASSPRDRVAGPETQYF; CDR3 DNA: TGTGCCAGCTCACCGCGGGACAGGGTGGCGGGTCCGGAGACCCAGTACTTC
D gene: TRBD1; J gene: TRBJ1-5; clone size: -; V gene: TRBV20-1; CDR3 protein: CSASAGTGIGQPQHF; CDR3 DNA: TGCAGTGCTAGCGCGGGGACAGGGATCGGTCAGCCCCAGCATTTT
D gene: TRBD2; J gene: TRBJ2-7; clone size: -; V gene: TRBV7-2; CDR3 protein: CASSPDAGGVEQYF; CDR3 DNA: TGTGCCAGCAGCCCCGACGCGGGAGGGGTCGAGCAGTACTTC
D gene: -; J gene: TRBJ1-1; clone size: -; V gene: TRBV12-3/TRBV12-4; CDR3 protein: CASSLDGGGVLPEAFF; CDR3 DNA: TGTGCCAGCAGCCTTGACGGTGGGGGGGTTCTTCCTGAAGCTTTCTTT
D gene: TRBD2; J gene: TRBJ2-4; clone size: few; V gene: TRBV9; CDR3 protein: CASSVAGASGEKNIQYF; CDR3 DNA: TGTGCCAGCAGCGTAGCGGGAGCTAGCGGGGAAAAAAACATTCAGTACTTC
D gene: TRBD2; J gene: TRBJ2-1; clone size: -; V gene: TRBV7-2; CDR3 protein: CASRTSGDRYNEQFF; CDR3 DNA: TGTGCCAGCAGGACTAGCGGGGACCGCTACAATGAGCAGTTCTTC
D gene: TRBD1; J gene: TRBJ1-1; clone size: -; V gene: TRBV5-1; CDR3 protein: CASSQRPEQGNTNTEAFF; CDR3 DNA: TGCGCCAGCAGCCAACGGCCGGAACAGGGGAATACAAACACTGAAGCTTTCTTT
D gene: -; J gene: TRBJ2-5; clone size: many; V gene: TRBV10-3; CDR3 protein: CAISPRDQRETQYF; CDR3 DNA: TGTGCCATCAGTCCCCGGGACCAGCGGGAGACCCAGTACTTC
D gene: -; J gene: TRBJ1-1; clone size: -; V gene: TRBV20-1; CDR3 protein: CSPQVIGAAEAFF; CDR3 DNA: TGCAGTCCCCAGGTAATAGGGGCGGCTGAAGCTTTCTTT
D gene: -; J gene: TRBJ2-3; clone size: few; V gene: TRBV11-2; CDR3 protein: CASSLASDSVTDTQYF; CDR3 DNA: TGTGCCAGCAGCTTAGCCTCGGACTCGGTGACGGATACGCAGTATTTT
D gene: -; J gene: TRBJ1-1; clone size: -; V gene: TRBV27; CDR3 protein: CASSLYSRNTEAFF; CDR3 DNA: TGTGCCAGCAGTTTATATTCCCGGAACACTGAAGCTTTCTTT
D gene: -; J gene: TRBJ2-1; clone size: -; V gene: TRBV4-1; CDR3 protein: CASSPPTIGGYNEQFF; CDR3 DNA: TGCGCCAGCAGCCCCCCCACTATAGGGGGATACAATGAGCAGTTCTTC
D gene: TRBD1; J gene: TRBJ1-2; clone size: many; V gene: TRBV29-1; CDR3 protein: CSVERDRKGYTF; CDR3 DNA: TGCAGCGTCGAAAGGGACAGGAAGGGCTACACCTTC
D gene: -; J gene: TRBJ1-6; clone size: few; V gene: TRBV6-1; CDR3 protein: CASSAPSGAHKSAYNSPLHF; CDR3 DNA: TGTGCCAGCAGTGCCCCCTCAGGGGCCCACAAATCGGCCTATAATTCACCCCTCCACTTT
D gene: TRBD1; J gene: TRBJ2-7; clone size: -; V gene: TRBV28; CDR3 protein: CAIQTRTGRYEQYF; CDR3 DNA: TGTGCCATCCAGACACGGACAGGGAGGTACGAGCAGTACTTC
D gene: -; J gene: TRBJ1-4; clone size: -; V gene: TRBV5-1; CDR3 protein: CASSSNSATNEKLFF; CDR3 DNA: TGCGCCAGCAGCAGCAACAGTGCAACTAATGAAAAACTGTTTTTT
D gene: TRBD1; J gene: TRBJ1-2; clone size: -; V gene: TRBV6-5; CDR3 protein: CASSYSAQGVFGYTF; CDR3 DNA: TGTGCCAGCAGTTACTCGGCACAGGGGGTTTTTGGCTACACCTTC
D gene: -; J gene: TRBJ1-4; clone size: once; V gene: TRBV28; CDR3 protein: CASNPGEEKLFF; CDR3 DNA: TGTGCCAGCAACCCAGGGGAGGAAAAACTGTTTTTT
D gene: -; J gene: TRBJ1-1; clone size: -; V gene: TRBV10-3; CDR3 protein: CATRDNQQAEAFF; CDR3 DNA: TGTGCCACCCGGGACAACCAACAAGCCGAAGCTTTCTTT